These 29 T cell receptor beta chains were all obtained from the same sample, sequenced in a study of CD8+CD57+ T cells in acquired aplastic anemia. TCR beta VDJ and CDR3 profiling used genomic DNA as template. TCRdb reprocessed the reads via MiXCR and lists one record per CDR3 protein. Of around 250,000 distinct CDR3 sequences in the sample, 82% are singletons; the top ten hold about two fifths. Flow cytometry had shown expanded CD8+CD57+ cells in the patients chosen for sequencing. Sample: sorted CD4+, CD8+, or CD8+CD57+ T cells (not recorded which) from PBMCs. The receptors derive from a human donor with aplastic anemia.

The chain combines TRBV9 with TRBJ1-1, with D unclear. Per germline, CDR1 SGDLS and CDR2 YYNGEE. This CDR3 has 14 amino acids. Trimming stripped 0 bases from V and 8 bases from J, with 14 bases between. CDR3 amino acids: CASSVGSENKEAFF. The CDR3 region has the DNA TGTGCCAGCAGCGTAGGGTCAGAAAATAAAGAAGCTTTCTTT. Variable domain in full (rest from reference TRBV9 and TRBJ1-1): DSGVTQTPKHLITATGQRVTLRCSPRSGDLSVYWYQQSLDQGLQFLIQYYNGEERAKGNILERFSAQQFPDLHSELNLSSLELGDSALYFCASSVGSENKEAFFGQGTRLTVV.

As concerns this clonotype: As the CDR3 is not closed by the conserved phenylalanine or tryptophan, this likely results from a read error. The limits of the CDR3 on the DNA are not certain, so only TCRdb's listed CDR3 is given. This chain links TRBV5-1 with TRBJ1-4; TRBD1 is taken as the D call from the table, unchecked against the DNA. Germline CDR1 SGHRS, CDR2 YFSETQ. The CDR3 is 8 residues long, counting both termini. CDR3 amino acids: CASSYRTG.

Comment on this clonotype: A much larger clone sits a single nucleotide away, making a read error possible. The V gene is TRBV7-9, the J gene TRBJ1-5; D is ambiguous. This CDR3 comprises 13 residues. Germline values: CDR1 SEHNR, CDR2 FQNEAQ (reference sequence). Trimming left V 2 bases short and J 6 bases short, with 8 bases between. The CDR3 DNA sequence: TGTGCCAGCAGCTTAACAGCGACTCAGCCCCAGCATTTT. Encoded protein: CASSLTATQPQHF.

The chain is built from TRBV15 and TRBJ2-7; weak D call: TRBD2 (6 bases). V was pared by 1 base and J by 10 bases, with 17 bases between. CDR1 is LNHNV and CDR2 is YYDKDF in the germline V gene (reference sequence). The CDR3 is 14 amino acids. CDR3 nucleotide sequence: TGTGCCACCAGCAGAGCCAGCGGGCAAGAGGACCAGTACTTC. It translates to CATSRASGQEDQYF.

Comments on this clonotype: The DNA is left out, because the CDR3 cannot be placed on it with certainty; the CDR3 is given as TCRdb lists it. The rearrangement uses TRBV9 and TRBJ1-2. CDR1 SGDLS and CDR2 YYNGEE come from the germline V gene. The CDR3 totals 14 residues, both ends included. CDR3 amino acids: CASSAGSDTQYFAF.

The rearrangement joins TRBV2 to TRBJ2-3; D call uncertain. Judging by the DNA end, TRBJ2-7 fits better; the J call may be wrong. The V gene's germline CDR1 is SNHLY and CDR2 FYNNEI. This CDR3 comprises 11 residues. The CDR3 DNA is TGTGCCAGCAGAGGTCCCGACGAGCAGTACGTC. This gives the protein CASRGPDEQYV.

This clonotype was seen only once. The chain's CDR3 is CSARERVAGPFF. In DNA form, the CDR3 reads TGCAGTGCTAGAGAACGGGTAGCTGGACCTTTCTTT. The V and J genes are TRBV20-1 and TRBJ1-1, with D unresolved. The CDR3 contains 12 residues. Trimming shortened V by 0 bases and J by 12 bases, and 14 bases separated the two germline ends. Germline V lookup: CDR1 DFQATT, CDR2 SNEGSKA (reference sequence).

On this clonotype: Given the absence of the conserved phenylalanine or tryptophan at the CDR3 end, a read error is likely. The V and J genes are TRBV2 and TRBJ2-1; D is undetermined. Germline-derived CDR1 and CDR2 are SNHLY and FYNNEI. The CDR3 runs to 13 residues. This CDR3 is CASSFVANNEQFL. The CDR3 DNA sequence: TGCGCCAGCAGCTTTGTCGCCAACAATGAGCAGTTCCTC.

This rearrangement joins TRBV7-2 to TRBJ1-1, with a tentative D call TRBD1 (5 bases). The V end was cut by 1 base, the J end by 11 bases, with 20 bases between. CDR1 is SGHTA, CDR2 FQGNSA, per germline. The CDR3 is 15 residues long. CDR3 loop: CASSLEGSPNTQAFF. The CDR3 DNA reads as TGTGCCAGCAGCTTAGAGGGGAGTCCGAACACGCAGGCTTTCTTT.

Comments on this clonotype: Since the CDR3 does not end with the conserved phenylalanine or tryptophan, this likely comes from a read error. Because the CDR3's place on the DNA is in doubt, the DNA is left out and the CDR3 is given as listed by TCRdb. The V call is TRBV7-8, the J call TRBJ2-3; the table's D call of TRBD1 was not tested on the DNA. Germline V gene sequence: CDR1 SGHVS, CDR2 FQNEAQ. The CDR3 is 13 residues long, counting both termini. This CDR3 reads CASSYAGTDATQY.

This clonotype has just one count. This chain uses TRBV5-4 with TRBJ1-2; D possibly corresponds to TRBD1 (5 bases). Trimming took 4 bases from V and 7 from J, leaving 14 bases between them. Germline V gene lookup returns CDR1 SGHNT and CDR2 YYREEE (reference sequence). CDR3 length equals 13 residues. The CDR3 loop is CASSLQITGGYTF. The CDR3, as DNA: TGTGCCAGCAGCCTTCAAATAACAGGTGGCTACACCTTC.

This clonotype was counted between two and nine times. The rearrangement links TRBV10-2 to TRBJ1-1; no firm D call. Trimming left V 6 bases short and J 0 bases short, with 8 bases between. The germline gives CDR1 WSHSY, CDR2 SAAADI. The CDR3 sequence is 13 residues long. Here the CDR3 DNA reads TGCGCCAGCAGGGTTACCTTGAACACTGAAGCTTTCTTT. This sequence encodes CASRVTLNTEAFF.

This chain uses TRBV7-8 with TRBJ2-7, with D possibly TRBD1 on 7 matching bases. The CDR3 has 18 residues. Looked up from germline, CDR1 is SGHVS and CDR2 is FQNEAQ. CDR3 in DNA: TGCGCCAGCGGCTTACCGGGAGACGGGACAGCCCTTTCCTACGAGCAGTACGTC. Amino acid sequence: CASGLPGDGTALSYEQYV.

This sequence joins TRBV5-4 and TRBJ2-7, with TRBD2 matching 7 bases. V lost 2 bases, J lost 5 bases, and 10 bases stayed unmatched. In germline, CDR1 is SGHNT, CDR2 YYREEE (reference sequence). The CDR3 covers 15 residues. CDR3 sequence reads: CASSFTSALPHEQYF. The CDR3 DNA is TGTGCCAGCAGCTTTACTAGCGCCCTGCCCCACGAGCAGTACTTC.

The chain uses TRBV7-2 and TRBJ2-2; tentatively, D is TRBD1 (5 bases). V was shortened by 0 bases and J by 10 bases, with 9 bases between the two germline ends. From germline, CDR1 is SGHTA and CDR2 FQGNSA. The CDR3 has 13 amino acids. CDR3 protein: CASSLAIGQELFF. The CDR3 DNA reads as TGTGCCAGCAGCTTAGCCATTGGACAGGAGCTGTTTTTT. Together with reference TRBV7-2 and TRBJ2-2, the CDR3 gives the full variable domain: GAGVSQSPSNKVTEKGKDVELRCDPISGHTALYWYRQSLGQGLEFLIYFQGNSAPDKSGLPSDRFSAERTGGSVSTLTIQRTQQEDSAVYLCASSLAIGQELFFGEGSRLTVL.

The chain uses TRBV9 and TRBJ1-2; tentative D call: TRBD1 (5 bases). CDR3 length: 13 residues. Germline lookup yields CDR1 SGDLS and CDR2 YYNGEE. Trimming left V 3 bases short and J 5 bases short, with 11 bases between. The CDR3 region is CASSGGYEYGYTF. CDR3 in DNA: TGTGCCAGCAGCGGGGGGTATGAGTATGGCTACACCTTC.

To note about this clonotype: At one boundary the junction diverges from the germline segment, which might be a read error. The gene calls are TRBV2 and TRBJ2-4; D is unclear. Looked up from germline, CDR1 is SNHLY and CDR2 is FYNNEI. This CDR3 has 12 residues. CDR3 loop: CASGGAGIIEYF. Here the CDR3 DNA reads TGTGCCAGCGGTGGTGCTGGGATCATTGAGTACTTC. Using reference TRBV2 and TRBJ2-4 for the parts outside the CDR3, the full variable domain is EPEVTQTPSHQVTQMGQEVILRCVPISNHLYFYWYRQILGQKVEFLVSFYNNEISEKSEIFDDQFSVERPDGSNFTLKIRSTKLEDSAMYFCASGGAGIIEYFGAGTRLSVL.

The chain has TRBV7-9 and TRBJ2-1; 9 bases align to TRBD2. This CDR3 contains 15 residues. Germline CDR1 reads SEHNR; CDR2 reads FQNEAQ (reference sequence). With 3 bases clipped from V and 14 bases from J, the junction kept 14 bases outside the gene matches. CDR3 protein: CASSFERSGGNDEFF. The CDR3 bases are TGTGCCAGCAGCTTTGAAAGAAGCGGGGGGAACGATGAGTTCTTC.

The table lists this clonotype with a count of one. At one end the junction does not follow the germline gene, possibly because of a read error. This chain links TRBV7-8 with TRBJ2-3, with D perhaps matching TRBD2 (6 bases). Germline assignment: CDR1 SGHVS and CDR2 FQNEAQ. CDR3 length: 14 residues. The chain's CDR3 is CASSLSGGGQKEAF. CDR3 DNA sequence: TGTGCCAGCAGCTTATCAGGCGGAGGGCAAAAGGAAGCTTTT.

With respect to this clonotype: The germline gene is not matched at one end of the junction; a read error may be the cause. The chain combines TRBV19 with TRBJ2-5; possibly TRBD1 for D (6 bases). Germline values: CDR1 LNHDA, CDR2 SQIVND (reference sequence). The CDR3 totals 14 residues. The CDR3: CASSQQGCTQPQHF. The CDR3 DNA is TGTGCCAGTAGCCAACAGGGTTGTACGCAGCCCCAGCACTTC.

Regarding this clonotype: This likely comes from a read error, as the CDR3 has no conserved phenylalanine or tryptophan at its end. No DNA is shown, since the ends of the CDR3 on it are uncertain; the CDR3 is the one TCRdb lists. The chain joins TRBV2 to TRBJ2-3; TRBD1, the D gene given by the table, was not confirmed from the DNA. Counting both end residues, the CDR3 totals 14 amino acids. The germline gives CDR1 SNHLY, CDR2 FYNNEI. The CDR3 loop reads CASRSTGGLAHEQY.

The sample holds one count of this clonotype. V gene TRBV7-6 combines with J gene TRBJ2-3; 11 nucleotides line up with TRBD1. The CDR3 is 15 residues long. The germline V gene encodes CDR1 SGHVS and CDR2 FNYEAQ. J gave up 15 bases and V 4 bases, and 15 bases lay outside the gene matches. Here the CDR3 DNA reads TGTGCCAGCAGCTCGGACAGGGGGCCTACACCCCTCCACTATTTT. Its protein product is CASSSDRGPTPLHYF.

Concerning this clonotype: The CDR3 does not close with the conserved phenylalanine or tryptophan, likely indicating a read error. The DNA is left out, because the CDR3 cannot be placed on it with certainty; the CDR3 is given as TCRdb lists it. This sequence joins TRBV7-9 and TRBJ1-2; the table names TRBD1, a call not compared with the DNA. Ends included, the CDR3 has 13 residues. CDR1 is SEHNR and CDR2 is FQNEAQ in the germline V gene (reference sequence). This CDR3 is CASSPATVAGTTE.

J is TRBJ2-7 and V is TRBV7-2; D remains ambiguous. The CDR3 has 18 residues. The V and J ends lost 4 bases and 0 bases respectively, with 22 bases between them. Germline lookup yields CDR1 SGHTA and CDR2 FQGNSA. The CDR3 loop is CASSSRPDSTPLSYEQYV. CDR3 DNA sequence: TGTGCCAGCAGCTCTCGTCCTGACTCGACCCCCCTCTCCTACGAGCAGTACGTC.

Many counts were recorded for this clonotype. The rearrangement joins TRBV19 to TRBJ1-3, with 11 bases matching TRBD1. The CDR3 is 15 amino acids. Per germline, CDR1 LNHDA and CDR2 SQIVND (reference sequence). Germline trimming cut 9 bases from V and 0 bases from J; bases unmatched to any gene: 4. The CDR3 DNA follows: TGTGCCAGCAGGACAGGGGGCTTCTCTGGAAACACCATATATTTT. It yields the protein CASRTGGFSGNTIYF.

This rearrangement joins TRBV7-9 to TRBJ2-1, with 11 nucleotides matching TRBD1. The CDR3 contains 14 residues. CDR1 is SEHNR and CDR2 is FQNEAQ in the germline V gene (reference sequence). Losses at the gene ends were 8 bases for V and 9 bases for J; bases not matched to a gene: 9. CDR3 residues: CASQGDRGYGEQFF. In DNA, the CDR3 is TGTGCCAGCCAAGGGGACAGGGGGTATGGTGAGCAGTTCTTC.

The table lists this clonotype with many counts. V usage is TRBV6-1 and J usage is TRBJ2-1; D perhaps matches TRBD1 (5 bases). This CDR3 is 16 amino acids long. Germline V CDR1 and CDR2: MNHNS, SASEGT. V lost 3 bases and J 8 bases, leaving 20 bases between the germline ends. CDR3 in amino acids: CASSDWGGNGQDEQFF. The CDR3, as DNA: TGTGCCAGCAGTGACTGGGGCGGAAACGGTCAGGATGAGCAGTTCTTC.

CDR3 loop: CASTTYNSPLHF. CDR3 nucleotides: TGTGCCAGCACCACTTATAATTCACCCCTCCACTTT. The chain links TRBV25-1 to TRBJ1-6; D ambiguous. V was cut by 7 bases and J by 4 bases, with 5 bases left in between. The CDR3 has 12 residues. Germline V gene sequence: CDR1 MGHDK, CDR2 SYGVNS.

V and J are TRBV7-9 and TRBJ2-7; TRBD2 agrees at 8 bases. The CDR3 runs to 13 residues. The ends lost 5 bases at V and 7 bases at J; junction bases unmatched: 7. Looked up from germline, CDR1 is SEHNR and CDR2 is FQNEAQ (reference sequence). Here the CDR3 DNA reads TGTGCCAGCAGCCCCGGGACTAGGGATGAGCAGTACTTC. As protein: CASSPGTRDEQYF.